This entry features one TCR beta chain sequence. Antigen: not known. The data derive from a study of blood T cells in healthy people across ages. Combining a sample-barcoded 5' primer with a J-beta primer mix, a second PCR ran for roughly 7 to 12 cycles. From each sample, at least 2.5 million paired-end reads containing CDR3 were obtained. TCRdb independently ran MiXCR on the 5' RACE reads; one entry per CDR3 protein. The table records roughly 1,300,000 distinct CDR3 sequences, around 55% of them present only once. All donors came from Russia, were Caucasian and healthy, and spanned ages roughly 6 to 100. Whole-study findings and limits: Age showed a roughly linear inverse relationship with TCR beta diversity per million T cells. PBMCs left unsorted prevented a conclusive naive versus antigen-experienced comparison.

CDR1 SGHTA and CDR2 FQGNSA come from the germline V gene. This CDR3 region has 16 residues. V was clipped by 3 bases and J by 6 bases, with 17 bases between them. V gene TRBV7-2 combines with J gene TRBJ1-4, with D tentatively TRBD1 (6 bases). This TCR came from a man between 18 and 29 years old in good health. Source material: blood. The DNA for the CDR3 is TGTGCCAGCAGCTTCGACAGGCAAGACATGGATGAAAAACTGTTTTTT. It encodes CASSFDRQDMDEKLFF.